The clone carrying this T cell receptor beta chain was detected only once. Its antigen remains unknown. These data belong to a study of shared clonotypes between healthy human individuals. Study at large: Donors consisted of a couple of women and a few men between 18 and 49.

Assay: immunoSEQ multiplex PCR; the TCRdb copy retains only in-frame clones and omits some. The sample consists of about 990,000 clones, approximately 80% of them appearing once. The study separated CD4+ cells into CD45RA+ naive and CD45RA-negative memory subsets. Losses at the gene ends were 5 bases for V and 2 bases for J; bases not matched to a gene: 10. CDR1 and CDR2 (germline): SGHTA, FQGNSA. CDR3 length: 16 residues. Study results and limitations: Non-shared clonotypes had lower generation probabilities than those shared by all four donors. Only blood underwent sampling, and tissue repertoires likely differ.

The chain has TRBV7-2 and TRBJ2-5; 8 bases align to TRBD2. The clonotype was recovered from a man between 18 and 35 years old in good health. Some clones in this sample may be carry-over from other donors' samples. The source material was memory CD4+ T cells from PBMCs. Subset noted: CD45RA-negative fraction. The CDR3 region is CASSPGGARQQETQYF. The CDR3 DNA follows: TGTGCCAGCAGCCCGGGAGGGGCTAGGCAGCAAGAGACCCAGTACTTC.